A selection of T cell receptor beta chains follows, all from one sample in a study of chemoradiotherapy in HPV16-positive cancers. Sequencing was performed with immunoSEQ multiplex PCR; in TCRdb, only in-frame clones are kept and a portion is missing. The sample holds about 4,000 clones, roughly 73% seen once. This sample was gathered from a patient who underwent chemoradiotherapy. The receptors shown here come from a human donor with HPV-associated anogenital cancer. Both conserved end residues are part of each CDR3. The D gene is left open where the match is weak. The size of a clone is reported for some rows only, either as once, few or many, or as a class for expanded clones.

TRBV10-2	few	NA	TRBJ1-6	CASKELNSPLHF	TGCGCCAGCAAAGAACTTAATTCACCCCTCCACTTT
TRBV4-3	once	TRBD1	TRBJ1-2	CASSQELQGANGYTF	TGCGCCAGCAGCCAAGAGTTACAGGGGGCAAATGGCTACACCTTC
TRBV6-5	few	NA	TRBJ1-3	CASSRQYSGNTIYF	TGTGCCAGCAGTCGACAGTACTCTGGAAACACCATATATTTT
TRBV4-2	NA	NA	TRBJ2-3	CASSSTRSGDTQYF	TGTGCCAGCAGCTCGACAAGAAGTGGAGATACGCAGTATTTT
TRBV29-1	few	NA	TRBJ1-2	CSVVQGNYGYTF	TGCAGCGTTGTACAGGGAAACTATGGCTACACCTTC
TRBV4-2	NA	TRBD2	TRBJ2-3	CASSPRGGVVPDTQYF	TGTGCCAGCAGCCCTCGGGGGGGCGTCGTCCCAGATACGCAGTATTTT
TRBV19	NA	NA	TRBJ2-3	CARKRSGRSFLCTDTQYF	TGTGCCAGAAAACGATCGGGACGGAGCTTTCTATGCACAGATACGCAGTATTTT
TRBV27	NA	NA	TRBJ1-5	CASSFYSNQPQHF	TGTGCCAGCAGTTTTTATAGCAATCAGCCCCAGCATTTT
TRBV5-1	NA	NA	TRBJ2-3	CASRDTGEEDTQYF	TGCGCCAGCAGAGACACAGGGGAGGAAGATACGCAGTATTTT
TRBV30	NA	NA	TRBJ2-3	CAWGRGNTDTQYF	TGTGCCTGGGGGCGGGGCAACACAGATACGCAGTATTTT
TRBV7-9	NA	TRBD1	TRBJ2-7	CASSPTGASYEQYF	TGTGCCAGCAGCCCGACAGGGGCCTCCTACGAGCAGTACTTC
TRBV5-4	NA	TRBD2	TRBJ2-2	CASSITGGYTGELFF	TGTGCCAGCAGCATCACCGGGGGGTACACCGGGGAGCTGTTTTTT
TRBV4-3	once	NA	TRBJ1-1	CASSQGKEDTEAFF	TGCGCCAGCAGCCAAGGCAAGGAGGACACTGAAGCTTTCTTT
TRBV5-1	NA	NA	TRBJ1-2	CASSGGGAGMTNYGYTF	TGCGCCAGCTCGGGCGGGGGCGCAGGAATGACTAACTATGGCTACACCTTC
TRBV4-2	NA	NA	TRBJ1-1	CAASRGWNTEAFF	TGTGCCGCCTCACGAGGATGGAACACTGAAGCTTTCTTT
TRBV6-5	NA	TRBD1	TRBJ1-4	CASSLGTANEKLFF	TGTGCCAGCAGTTTGGGGACAGCAAATGAAAAACTGTTTTTT
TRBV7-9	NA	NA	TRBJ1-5	CASSLFKAGSNQPQHF	TGTGCCAGCAGCTTATTTAAAGCGGGAAGCAATCAGCCCCAGCATTTT
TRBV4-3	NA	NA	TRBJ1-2	CASSQDWGNGYYGYTF	TGCGCCAGCAGCCAAGACTGGGGGAATGGGTACTATGGCTACACCTTC
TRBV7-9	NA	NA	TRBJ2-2	CASSQGPNTGELFF	TGTGCCAGCTCGCAGGGTCCGAACACCGGGGAGCTGTTTTTT
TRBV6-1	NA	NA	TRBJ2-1	CASSELGSFLGDRNEQFF	TGTGCCAGCAGTGAATTAGGCAGTTTCCTCGGGGATAGGAATGAGCAGTTCTTC
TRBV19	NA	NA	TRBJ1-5	CASSLRRQWGNQPQHF	TGTGCCAGTAGTCTTCGGCGACAGTGGGGCAATCAGCCCCAGCATTTT
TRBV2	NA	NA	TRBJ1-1	CASIPEVNTEAFF	TGTGCCAGCATCCCGGAGGTGAACACTGAAGCTTTCTTT
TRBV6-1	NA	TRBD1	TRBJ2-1	CATSRGQGRHNEQFF	TGTGCCACTTCCCGTGGACAGGGCAGGCACAATGAGCAGTTCTTC
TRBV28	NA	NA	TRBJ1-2	CASSPRGLARGYYGYTF	TGTGCCAGCAGCCCGCGGGGGCTGGCACGGGGGTACTATGGCTACACCTTC
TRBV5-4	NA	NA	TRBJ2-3	CASSLVSYPDTQYF	TGTGCCAGCAGCTTGGTCTCCTACCCGGATACGCAGTATTTT
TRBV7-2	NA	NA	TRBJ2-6	CASSLRGTDGANVLTF	TGTGCCAGCAGCCTTAGGGGGACTGATGGGGCCAACGTCCTGACTTTC
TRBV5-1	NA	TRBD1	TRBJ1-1	CASSFAPGQGEKGTEAFF	TGCGCCAGCAGTTTCGCTCCGGGACAGGGAGAAAAAGGCACTGAAGCTTTCTTT
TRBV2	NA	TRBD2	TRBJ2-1	CASYDGGGRNEQFF	TGTGCCAGCTATGACGGGGGGGGTCGAAATGAGCAGTTCTTC
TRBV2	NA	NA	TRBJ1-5	CASSELGGSEQPQHF	TGTGCCAGCAGTGAACTTGGGGGATCTGAACAGCCCCAGCATTTT
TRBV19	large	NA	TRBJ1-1	CASSITGMNTEAFF	TGTGCCAGTAGTATAACAGGGATGAACACTGAAGCTTTCTTT
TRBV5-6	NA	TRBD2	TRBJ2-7	CASSTAIRDGGGYEQYF	TGTGCCAGCAGCACGGCTATCCGGGACGGGGGGGGCTACGAGCAGTACTTC
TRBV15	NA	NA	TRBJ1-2	CATSRDGRSYGYTF	TGTGCCACCAGCAGAGATGGGCGTTCCTATGGCTACACCTTC
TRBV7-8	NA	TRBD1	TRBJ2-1	CASSFLWERGPYNEQFF	TGTGCCAGCAGCTTCCTCTGGGAGAGGGGGCCTTACAATGAGCAGTTCTTC
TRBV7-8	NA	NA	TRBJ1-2	CASSLRTLNYGYTF	TGTGCCAGCAGCCTGCGGACACTAAACTATGGCTACACCTTC
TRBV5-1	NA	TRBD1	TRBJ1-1	CASSSSTLPGQGAEAFF	TGCGCCAGCAGCTCTTCGACCTTACCGGGACAGGGGGCTGAAGCTTTCTTT
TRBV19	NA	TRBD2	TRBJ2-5	CASSIILAGGQETQYF	TGTGCCAGTAGTATAATCCTAGCGGGGGGCCAAGAGACCCAGTACTTC
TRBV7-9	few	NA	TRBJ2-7	CASSLGKGSYEQYF	TGTGCCAGCAGCTTAGGGAAAGGCTCCTACGAGCAGTACTTC
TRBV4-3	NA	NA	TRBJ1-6	CASSQDQDISPLHF	TGCGCCAGCAGCCAAGATCAAGACATTTCCCCCCTCCACTTT
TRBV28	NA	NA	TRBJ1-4	CASEANEKLFF	TGTGCCAGCGAAGCTAATGAAAAACTGTTTTTT
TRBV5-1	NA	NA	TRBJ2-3	CASSLNAGTDTQYF	TGCGCCAGCAGCTTGAACGCGGGAACAGATACGCAGTATTTT
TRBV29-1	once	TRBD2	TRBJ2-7	CSVLLAGTREQYF	TGCAGCGTCTTACTAGCGGGGACGAGAGAGCAGTACTTC
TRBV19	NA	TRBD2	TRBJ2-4	CASSKLAGGGLAKNIQYF	TGTGCCAGTAGTAAACTAGCGGGGGGCGGGTTGGCCAAAAACATTCAGTACTTC
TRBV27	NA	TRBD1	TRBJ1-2	CASSFGGQPYGYTF	TGTGCCAGCAGTTTTGGGGGACAGCCCTATGGCTACACCTTC
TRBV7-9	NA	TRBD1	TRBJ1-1	CASSPAVGTAPCFF	TGTGCCAGCAGCCCCGCCGTTGGGACAGCTCCTTGCTTCTTT
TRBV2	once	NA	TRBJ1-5	CASSQSRGRGSLAQHF	TGTGCCAGCAGCCAAAGTCGAGGACGGGGGAGCTTGGCCCAGCATTTT
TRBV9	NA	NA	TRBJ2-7	CASSVGIGQIYEQYF	TGTGCCAGCAGCGTAGGAATCGGACAGATCTACGAGCAGTACTTC